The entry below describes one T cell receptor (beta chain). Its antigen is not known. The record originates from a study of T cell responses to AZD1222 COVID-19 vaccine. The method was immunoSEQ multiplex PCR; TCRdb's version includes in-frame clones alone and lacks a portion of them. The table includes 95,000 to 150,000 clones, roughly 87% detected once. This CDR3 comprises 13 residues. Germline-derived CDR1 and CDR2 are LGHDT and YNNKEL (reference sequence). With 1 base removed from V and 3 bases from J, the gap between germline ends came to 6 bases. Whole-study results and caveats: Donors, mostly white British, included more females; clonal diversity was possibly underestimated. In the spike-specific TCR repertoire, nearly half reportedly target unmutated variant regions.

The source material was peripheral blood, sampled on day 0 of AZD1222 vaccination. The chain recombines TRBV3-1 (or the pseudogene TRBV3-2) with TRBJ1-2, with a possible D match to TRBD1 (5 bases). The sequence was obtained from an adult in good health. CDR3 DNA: TGTGCCAGCAGCCAAGGGGGGTACTATGGCTACACCTTC. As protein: CASSQGGYYGYTF.